The T cell receptor (beta chain) described here comes from a study of blood T cell repertoires in COVID-19. Study summary: Researchers got acute and convalescent COVID-19 samples from the United States, Italy and Spain. T cells, B-cell-depleted T cells, or PBMCs provided the cDNA or gDNA that served as material.

The germline gives CDR1 KGHSH, CDR2 LQKENI. Trimming pared 8 bases from V and 6 bases from J, leaving 9 bases between. CDR3 length: 11 residues. The method was immunoSEQ multiplex PCR; TCRdb's version includes in-frame clones alone and lacks a portion of them. The sample has 350,000 to 550,000 clones, around 89% seen once. The chain is built from TRBV18 and TRBJ2-3; D remains unclear. The receptor was derived from a woman in her twenties or thirties with acute or convalescent COVID-19. Sequencing was performed on peripheral blood. In nucleotides, the CDR3 is TGTGCCAGCACGTACGGGGATACGCAGTATTTT. It yields the protein CASTYGDTQYF.